A single sample is the source of the 20 T cell receptor beta chains below, sequenced in a study of brain T cells in children with intractable seizures. The table came from immunoSEQ multiplex PCR; TCRdb's copy has only in-frame clones and leaves some out. Of hundreds of thousands of clones listed, 85% to 95% were seen once; the top ten hold roughly 5.7%. Time point reported: blood from clinic visit 5 months post-surgery; TSC patient then seizure free. Sequencing used peripheral blood, obtained approximately 5 months after surgery. These receptors originate from a boy less than two years old with tuberous sclerosis and intractable seizures.

The chain has TRBV19 and TRBJ1-1, with D uncertain. V was cut by 3 bases and J by 0 bases, with 14 bases left in between. This CDR3 is 16 amino acids long. Germline V gene data show CDR1 as LNHDA and CDR2 as SQIVND (reference sequence). DNA of the CDR3: TGTGCCAGTAGTATTAGAGTTGGCGGCCTGAACACTGAAGCTTTCTTT. Translating gives CASSIRVGGLNTEAFF.

J is TRBJ2-1 and V is TRBV11-2, with D hard to call. V was trimmed by 5 bases and J by 4 bases, leaving 3 bases between them. The V gene's germline CDR1 is SGHAT and CDR2 FQNNGV. This CDR3 is built from 11 residues. CDR3 DNA sequence: TGTGCCAGCAGCGCATACAATGAGCAGTTCTTC. Its translation: CASSAYNEQFF.

The chain combines TRBV25-1 with TRBJ1-2; 12 nucleotides agree with TRBD1. This CDR3 has 16 amino acids. Germline V gene sequence: CDR1 MGHDK, CDR2 SYGVNS. J was trimmed by 7 bases and V by 6 bases; bases with no gene match: 12. CDR3 protein: CASRNSPGQGAVGYTF. CDR3 nucleotides: TGTGCCAGCAGAAATTCGCCGGGACAGGGGGCCGTTGGCTACACCTTC.

This chain connects TRBV5-8 to TRBJ1-6; D unresolved. V was cut by 1 base and J by 7 bases, with 15 bases left in between. Germline lookup yields CDR1 SGHTS and CDR2 YDEGEE. CDR3 length equals 16 residues. Here the CDR3 DNA reads TGTGCCAGCAGCTTGTGGACCTCACCACGGAATTCACCCCTCCACTTT. As protein: CASSLWTSPRNSPLHF.

The chain uses TRBV19 and TRBJ2-1; D is ambiguous. The CDR3 length is 14 residues. Trimming pared 6 bases from V and 12 bases from J, leaving 21 bases between. Germline V gene sequence: CDR1 LNHDA, CDR2 SQIVND (reference sequence). The CDR3 nucleotides are TGTGCCAGTAGACCATACCTAAGGGCCTTCTCGCAGTTCTTC. Protein product: CASRPYLRAFSQFF.

V and J are TRBV21-1 and TRBJ1-5. TRBV21-1 is a known pseudogene. CDR3 length: 14 amino acids. The chain's CDR3 is CASSQGSLNQPQHF. The DNA for the CDR3 is TGTGCCAGCAGCCAAGGGAGCCTCAATCAGCCCCAGCATTTT.

The chain combines TRBV7-9 with TRBJ2-4; the D is unclear. Germline CDR1 reads SEHNR; CDR2 reads FQNEAQ (reference sequence). The CDR3 spans 15 residues. With 1 base removed from V and 8 bases from J, the gap between germline ends came to 15 bases. CDR3 protein: CASSLDDGVGDIQYF. CDR3 nucleotide sequence: TGTGCCAGCAGCTTAGATGATGGGGTCGGAGACATTCAGTACTTC.

DNA for the CDR3: TGCGCCAGCAGCTTCTTCGGCAATGAGCAGTTCTTC. Protein sequence: CASSFFGNEQFF. The chain employs TRBV5-1 and TRBJ2-1; no definite D call. The germline CDR1 and CDR2 sequences are SGHRS and YFSETQ. The CDR3 is 12 amino acids. The V gene lost 2 bases and the J gene lost 6 bases, with 6 bases spanning the gap.

The chain uses TRBV30 and TRBJ1-3; D remains ambiguous. The CDR3 is 14 residues long. Trimming took off 2 bases at V and 4 bases at J, with 12 bases between the two ends. Germline-derived CDR1 and CDR2 are GTSNPN and SVGIG (reference sequence). The CDR3: CAWSKGNQGNTIYF. The CDR3 nucleotides are TGTGCCTGGAGTAAAGGGAATCAGGGAAACACCATATATTTT.

The count of this clone is one. As DNA, the CDR3 is TGTGCCAGCAGCCCAGGGGCGGGAGTTTACTACGAGCAGTACTTC. It encodes CASSPGAGVYYEQYF. The chain employs TRBV9 and TRBJ2-7; D possibly corresponds to TRBD2 (7 bases). The V end lost 4 bases, the J end lost 3 bases, and 17 bases lay between the germline ends. The CDR3 contains 15 residues. CDR1 SGDLS and CDR2 YYNGEE come from the germline V gene.

The chain combines TRBV19 with TRBJ2-2; D is possibly TRBD2 (6 bases). In germline, CDR1 is LNHDA, CDR2 SQIVND (reference sequence). The V and J ends lost 5 bases and 3 bases respectively, with 19 bases between them. The CDR3 length is 17 residues. In DNA form, the CDR3 reads TGTGCCAGTAGTCCCCACCCTTGGCGGGGATACACCGGGGAGCTGTTTTTT. Translated: CASSPHPWRGYTGELFF. The full variable domain, rest sourced from reference TRBV19 and TRBJ2-2, is DGGITQSPKYLFRKEGQNVTLSCEQNLNHDAMYWYRQDPGQGLRLIYYSQIVNDFQKGDIAEGYSVSREKKESFPLTVTSAQKNPTAFYLCASSPHPWRGYTGELFFGEGSRLTVL.

This chain uses TRBV5-1 with TRBJ2-1; weak D call: TRBD2 (6 bases). Trimming stripped 0 bases from V and 0 bases from J, with 22 bases between. Per germline, CDR1 SGHRS and CDR2 YFSETQ. The CDR3 runs 20 residues. The CDR3 region is CASSLAAGGLAQSSYNEQFF. The CDR3 nucleotides are TGCGCCAGCAGCTTGGCCGCGGGTGGGCTAGCGCAGAGCTCCTACAATGAGCAGTTCTTC.

This clone was picked up a small number of times. The rearrangement uses TRBV21-1 and TRBJ2-7; the table's TRBD2 call for D was not verified on the DNA. TRBV21-1 is assigned pseudogene status. The CDR3 loop spans 17 amino acids. The chain's CDR3 is CASSKVTGLAHKYEQYF. CDR3 sequence (DNA): TGTGCCAGCAGCAAAGTAACGGGACTAGCGCACAAATACGAGCAGTACTTC.

This chain joins TRBV9 and TRBJ1-4; a weak D match, TRBD1 (5 bases). Germline V gene sequence: CDR1 SGDLS, CDR2 YYNGEE. This CDR3 has 12 residues. V lost 3 bases and J lost 10, with 10 bases in between. CDR3 in amino acids: CASSGPGTKLFF. In DNA form, the CDR3 reads TGTGCCAGCAGCGGACCCGGGACAAAACTGTTTTTT.

This clone occurred a few times. The rearrangement links TRBV5-1 to TRBJ1-2, with D perhaps TRBD1 (5 bases). This CDR3 spans 15 amino acids. Between the trimmed V and J ends, which lost 0 bases and 1 base, there was a span of 10 bases. CDR1 is SGHRS, CDR2 YFSETQ, per germline. CDR3 in amino acids: CASSLAGGSNYGYTF. The CDR3 DNA follows: TGCGCCAGCAGCTTGGCTGGGGGGAGTAACTATGGCTACACCTTC.

The CDR3 here is CAWRDRANQPQHF. Written as DNA, the CDR3 is TGTGCCTGGAGGGACAGGGCCAATCAGCCCCAGCATTTT. The chain carries TRBV30 and TRBJ1-5, with 8 positions matching TRBD1. V shed 3 bases, J shed 3 bases, and the junction held 1 base outside the gene matches. There are 13 residues in the CDR3. Germline V gene sequence: CDR1 GTSNPN, CDR2 SVGIG (reference sequence).

The V call is TRBV10-3, the J call TRBJ2-7; D not certain. The CDR3 consists of 12 residues. The germline V and J ends were trimmed by 10 bases and 6 bases, with 16 bases remaining between them. CDR1 ENHRY and CDR2 SYGVKD come from the germline V gene. CDR3: CASDPGTGEQYF. The CDR3 DNA is TGTGCCAGTGACCCAGGCACGGGCGAGCAGTACTTC.

CDR3 amino acids: CATSDLAAGDTGELFF. CDR3 sequence (DNA): TGTGCCACCAGTGATTTGGCGGCAGGGGACACCGGGGAGCTGTTTTTT. J is TRBJ2-2 and V is TRBV24-1; TRBD1 might be the D (6 bases). V was cut by 0 bases and J by 3 bases, with 10 bases left in between. The CDR3 contains 16 residues. Germline values: CDR1 KGHDR, CDR2 SFDVKD.

The chain uses TRBV10-3 and TRBJ2-5; 13 nucleotides line up with TRBD2. Germline V lookup: CDR1 ENHRY, CDR2 SYGVKD. V lost 8 bases and J lost 5; bases outside the gene matches: 8. The CDR3 consists of 15 residues. CDR3 loop: CAIADTSGGAETQYF. DNA of the CDR3: TGTGCCATCGCGGATACTAGCGGGGGGGCGGAGACCCAGTACTTC.

The chain is built from TRBV6-6 and TRBJ1-3; D gene ambiguous. In germline, CDR1 is MNHNY, CDR2 SVGAGI (reference sequence). The germline V and J ends were trimmed by 6 bases and 0 bases, with 12 bases remaining between them. The CDR3 length is 15 residues. In DNA form, the CDR3 reads TGTGCCAGCAGAGCTGATTCGAGCTCTGGAAACACCATATATTTT. Protein: CASRADSSSGNTIYF.